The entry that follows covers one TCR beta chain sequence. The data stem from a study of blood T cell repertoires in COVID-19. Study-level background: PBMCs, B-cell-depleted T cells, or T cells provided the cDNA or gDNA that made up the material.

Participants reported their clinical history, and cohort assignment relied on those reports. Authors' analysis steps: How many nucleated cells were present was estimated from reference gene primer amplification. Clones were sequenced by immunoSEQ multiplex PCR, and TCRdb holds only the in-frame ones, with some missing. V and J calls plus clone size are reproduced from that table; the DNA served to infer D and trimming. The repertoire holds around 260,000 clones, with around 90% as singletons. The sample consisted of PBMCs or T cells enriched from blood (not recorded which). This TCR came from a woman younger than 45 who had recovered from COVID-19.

This CDR3 reads CASSILAVITDTQYF. The CDR3 DNA is TGTGCCAGTAGTATTCTAGCGGTTATTACAGATACGCAGTATTTT. This chain uses TRBV19 with TRBJ2-3, with 7 bases that match TRBD2. The V and J ends lost 3 bases and 3 bases, in that order; junction bases with no gene match: 6. The CDR3 loop spans 15 amino acids. Germline assignment: CDR1 LNHDA and CDR2 SQIVND (reference sequence).